This entry concerns a single TCR beta chain. This record belongs to a study of cytomegalovirus exposure and HLA in healthy donors. Sequencing was performed with immunoSEQ multiplex PCR; in TCRdb, only in-frame clones are kept and a portion is missing. The data contain around 120,000 clones, approximately 90% of them singletons. CDR1 is SGHRS and CDR2 is YFSETQ in the germline V gene. Trimming stripped 4 bases from V and 8 bases from J, with 18 bases between. This CDR3 has 15 residues. The chain carries TRBV5-1 and TRBJ1-4; no clear D. The sample consisted of PBMCs. This clonotype originated in a woman under 30 in good health and CMV-seronegative. The CDR3 bases are TGCGCCAGCAGCCCCGAGAGGGATGGAATGGAAAAACTGTTTTTT. This encodes CASSPERDGMEKLFF.